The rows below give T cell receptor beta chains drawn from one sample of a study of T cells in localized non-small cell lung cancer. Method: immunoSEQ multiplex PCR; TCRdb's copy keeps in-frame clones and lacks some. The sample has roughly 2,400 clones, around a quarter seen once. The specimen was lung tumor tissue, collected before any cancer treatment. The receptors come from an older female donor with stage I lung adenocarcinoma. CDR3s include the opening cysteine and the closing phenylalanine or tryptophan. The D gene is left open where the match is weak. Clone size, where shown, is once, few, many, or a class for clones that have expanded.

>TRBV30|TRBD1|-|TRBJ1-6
CAWRPLNRGSPLHF
TGTGCCTGGAGACCGTTAAACAGGGGTTCACCCCTCCACTTT
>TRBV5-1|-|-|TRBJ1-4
CASSSGLTNEKLFF
TGCGCCAGCAGCTCGGGGCTAACTAATGAAAAACTGTTTTTT
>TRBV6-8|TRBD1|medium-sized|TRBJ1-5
CASHETGVRQPQHF
TGTGCCAGCCACGAAACAGGGGTCCGTCAGCCCCAGCATTTT
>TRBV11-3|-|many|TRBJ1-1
CASSLIRVPGVEAFF
TGTGCCAGCAGCTTAATTCGGGTCCCAGGGGTTGAAGCTTTCTTT
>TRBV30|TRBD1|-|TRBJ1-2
CAWNRNRGIGGYTF
TGTGCCTGGAATCGAAACAGGGGAATAGGGGGCTACACCTTC
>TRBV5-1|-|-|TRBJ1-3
CASSLTPENGNTIYF
TGCGCCAGCAGCTTGACCCCCGAGAATGGAAACACCATATATTTT
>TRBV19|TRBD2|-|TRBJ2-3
CASSTGATSGFTDTQYF
TGTGCCAGTAGTACCGGCGCGACTAGCGGATTCACAGATACGCAGTATTTT
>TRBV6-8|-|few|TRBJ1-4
CASSYWADEKLFF
TGTGCCAGCAGTTACTGGGCTGATGAAAAACTGTTTTTT
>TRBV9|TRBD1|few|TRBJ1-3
CASSGPGTGRKGLGNTIYF
TGTGCCAGCAGCGGCCCCGGGACAGGGAGAAAGGGATTGGGAAACACCATATATTTT
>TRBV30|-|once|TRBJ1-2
CAWSSGRNYGYTF
TGTGCCTGGAGTTCGGGTCGGAATTATGGCTACACCTTC
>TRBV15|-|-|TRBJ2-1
CATSQDGRTGAYNEQFF
TGTGCCACCAGCCAAGATGGGAGAACGGGCGCCTACAATGAGCAGTTCTTC
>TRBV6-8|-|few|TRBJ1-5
CASSPQGTSNQPQHF
TGTGCCAGCAGTCCTCAGGGGACAAGCAATCAGCCCCAGCATTTT
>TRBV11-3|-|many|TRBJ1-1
CASSLEGQSLLAFF
TGTGCCAGCAGCTTGGAAGGACAGAGCCTGTTGGCTTTCTTT
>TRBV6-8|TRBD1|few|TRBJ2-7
CASSTGTEKGQYF
TGTGCCAGCAGTACCGGGACAGAAAAAGGGCAGTACTTC
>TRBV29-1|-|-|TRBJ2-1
CSVALHLSSYNEQFF
TGCAGCGTTGCGTTGCACCTTAGCTCCTACAATGAGCAGTTCTTC
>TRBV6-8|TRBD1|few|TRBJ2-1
CASVKDRVYNEQFF
TGTGCCAGCGTAAAGGACAGGGTTTACAATGAGCAGTTCTTC
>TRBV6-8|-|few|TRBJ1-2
CASSPGAAYGYTF
TGTGCCAGCAGCCCCGGGGCCGCCTATGGCTACACCTTC
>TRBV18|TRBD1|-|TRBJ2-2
CASSLDRVGTGELFF
TGTGCCAGCTCCCTCGACAGGGTCGGGACCGGGGAGCTGTTTTTT
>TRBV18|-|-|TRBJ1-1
CASSQNSGADTEAFF
TGTGCCAGCTCACAAAATTCAGGGGCAGACACTGAAGCTTTCTTT
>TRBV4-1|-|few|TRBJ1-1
CASSQDLIGQAFF
TGCGCCAGCAGCCAAGATCTCATCGGACAAGCTTTCTTT
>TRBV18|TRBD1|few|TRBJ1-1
CASSLQGPPLNTEAFF
TGTGCCAGCTCACTACAGGGGCCCCCTTTGAACACTGAAGCTTTCTTT
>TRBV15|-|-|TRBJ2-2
CATSREGGTGELFF
TGTGCCACCAGCAGAGAAGGGGGCACCGGGGAGCTGTTTTTT
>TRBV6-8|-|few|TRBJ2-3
CASRARGTDTQYF
TGTGCCAGCCGTGCCAGGGGCACAGATACGCAGTATTTT
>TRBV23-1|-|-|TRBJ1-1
CASRRGENTEAFF
TGCGCCAGCAGAAGAGGAGAGAACACTGAAGCTTTCTTT
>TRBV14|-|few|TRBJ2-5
CASSQRQVVGETQYF
TGTGCCAGCAGTCAGCGACAGGTAGTAGGAGAGACCCAGTACTTC
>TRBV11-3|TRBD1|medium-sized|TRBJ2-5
CASSSGTGLTGTQYF
TGTGCCAGCAGCTCGGGGACAGGACTAACGGGGACCCAGTACTTC
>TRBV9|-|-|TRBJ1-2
CASSVGGFFYGYTF
TGTGCCAGCAGCGTAGGGGGGTTCTTCTATGGCTACACCTTC
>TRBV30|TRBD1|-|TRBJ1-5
CAWTTGGGGQPQHF
TGTGCCTGGACTACAGGGGGCGGAGGACAGCCCCAGCATTTT
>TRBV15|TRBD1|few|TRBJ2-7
CATSRILGTANSYEQYF
TGTGCCACCAGCAGAATACTTGGGACAGCAAACTCCTACGAGCAGTACTTC
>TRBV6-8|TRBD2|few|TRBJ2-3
CASRSRAPSGSVTDTQYF
TGTGCCAGCAGGTCACGGGCCCCTAGCGGGAGCGTTACAGATACGCAGTATTTT
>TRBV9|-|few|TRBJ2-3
CASSDYQDTQYF
TGTGCCAGCAGCGACTACCAAGATACGCAGTATTTT
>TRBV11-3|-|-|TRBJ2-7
CASSYGGTSPYEQYF
TGTGCCAGCAGCTATGGTGGGACCTCTCCCTACGAGCAGTACTTC
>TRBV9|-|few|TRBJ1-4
CASSAPQGRLFF
TGTGCCAGCAGCGCCCCCCAAGGGCGCCTGTTTTTT
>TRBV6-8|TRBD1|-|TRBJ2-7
CASSTGTGTIGEQYF
TGTGCCAGCAGTACCGGGACAGGGACCATTGGCGAGCAGTACTTC
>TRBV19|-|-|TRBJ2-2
CASSNPNTGELFF
TGTGCCAGTAGTAACCCGAACACCGGGGAGCTGTTTTTT
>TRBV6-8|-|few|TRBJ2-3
CASSPPTDTQYF
TGTGCCAGCAGCCCCCCCACAGATACGCAGTATTTT
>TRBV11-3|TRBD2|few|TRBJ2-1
CASSSWTSGRMYEQFF
TGTGCCAGCAGCTCCTGGACTAGCGGGAGAATGTATGAGCAGTTCTTC
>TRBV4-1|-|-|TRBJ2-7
CASSQVQGSSYEQYF
TGCGCCAGCAGCCAAGTGCAAGGCAGCTCCTACGAGCAGTACTTC
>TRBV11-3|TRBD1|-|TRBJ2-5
CASSPNAGGEETQYF
TGTGCCAGCAGCCCAAATGCAGGGGGTGAAGAGACCCAGTACTTC
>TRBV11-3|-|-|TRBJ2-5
CASSLYRGADRETQYF
TGTGCCAGCAGCTTGTATAGGGGGGCGGATCGGGAGACCCAGTACTTC
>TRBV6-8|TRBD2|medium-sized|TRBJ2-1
CAITFGLADNEQFF
TGTGCCATAACCTTTGGACTAGCGGACAATGAGCAGTTCTTC
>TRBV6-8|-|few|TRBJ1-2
CASRPGQNYGYTF
TGTGCCAGCAGACCCGGACAGAACTATGGCTACACCTTC
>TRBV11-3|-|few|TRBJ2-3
CASSLGRSGARAPTDTQYF
TGTGCCAGCAGCTTAGGTCGCTCTGGGGCCAGAGCCCCCACAGATACGCAGTATTTT
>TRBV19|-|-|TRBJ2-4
CASSQGNIQYF
TGTGCCAGTAGTCAGGGAAACATTCAGTACTTC
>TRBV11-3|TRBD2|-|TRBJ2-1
CASSLYAGAGEQFF
TGTGCCAGCAGCTTATATGCGGGAGCGGGTGAGCAGTTCTTC
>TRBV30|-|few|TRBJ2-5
CARRSEDLATQYF
TGTGCCCGACGGTCGGAAGATTTAGCGACCCAGTACTTC